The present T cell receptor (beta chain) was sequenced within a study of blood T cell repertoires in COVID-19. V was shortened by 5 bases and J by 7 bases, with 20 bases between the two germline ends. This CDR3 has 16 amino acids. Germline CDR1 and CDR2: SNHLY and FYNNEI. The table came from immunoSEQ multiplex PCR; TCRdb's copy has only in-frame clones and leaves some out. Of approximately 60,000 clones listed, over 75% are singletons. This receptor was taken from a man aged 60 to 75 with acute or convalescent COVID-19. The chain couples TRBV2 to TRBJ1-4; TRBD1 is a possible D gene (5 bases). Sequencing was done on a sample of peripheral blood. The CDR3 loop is CASSSPVTVISEKLFF. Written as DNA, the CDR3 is TGTGCCAGCAGTTCACCCGTGACAGTTATAAGTGAAAAACTGTTTTTT.